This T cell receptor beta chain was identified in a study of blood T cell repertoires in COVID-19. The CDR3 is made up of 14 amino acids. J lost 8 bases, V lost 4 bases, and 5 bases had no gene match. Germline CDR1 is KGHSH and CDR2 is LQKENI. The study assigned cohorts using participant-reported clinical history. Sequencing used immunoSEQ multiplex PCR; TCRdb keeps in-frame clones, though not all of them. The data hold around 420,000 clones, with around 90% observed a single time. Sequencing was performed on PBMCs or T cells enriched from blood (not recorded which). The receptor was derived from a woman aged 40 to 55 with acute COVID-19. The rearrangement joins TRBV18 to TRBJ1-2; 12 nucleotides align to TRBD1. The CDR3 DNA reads TGTGCCAGCTCACTCCGGGACAGGGGGCCCGGCTACACCTTC. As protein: CASSLRDRGPGYTF.